Each of the 22 T cell receptor beta chains below was sequenced from the same sample in a study of cytomegalovirus exposure and HLA in healthy donors. Measured with immunoSEQ multiplex PCR; TCRdb has only the in-frame clones, and not every one. The table lists 75,000 to 100,000 clones, roughly 97% of them singletons. Sequences were obtained from PBMCs. Source of these receptors: a man aged 18 to 29 in good health and CMV-seronegative.

The chain has TRBV13 and TRBJ1-2, with 11 bases fitting TRBD1. In germline, CDR1 is PRHDT, CDR2 FYEKMQ (reference sequence). This CDR3 spans 15 amino acids. Trimming cost V 5 bases and J 4 bases; bases outside gene matches: 6. In DNA, the CDR3 is TGTGCCAGCAGCCTACGGACAGGGGGCGCCTATGGCTACACCTTC. Translated: CASSLRTGGAYGYTF.

The CDR3, as DNA: TGTGCCAGCAGTTCCCCCCCCGACAATGAGCAGTTCTTC. Protein sequence: CASSSPPDNEQFF. The chain carries TRBV6-6 and TRBJ2-1; no clear D gene. Germline lookup yields CDR1 MNHNY and CDR2 SVGAGI (reference sequence). Trimming cost V 4 bases and J 5 bases, with 9 bases left between them. The CDR3 covers 13 residues.

The chain is built from TRBV7-2 and TRBJ1-1; D is unclear. Germline lookup yields CDR1 SGHTA and CDR2 FQGNSA. The CDR3 has 14 residues. The V end lost 5 bases, the J end lost 0 bases, and 10 bases lay between the germline ends. The CDR3: CASSLTSLNTEAFF. As DNA, the CDR3 is TGTGCCAGCAGCCTCACTTCACTGAACACTGAAGCTTTCTTT.

This sequence joins TRBV19 and TRBJ1-1, with D unclear. CDR1 LNHDA and CDR2 SQIVND come from the germline V gene (reference sequence). Trimming stripped 7 bases from V and 4 bases from J, with 13 bases between. The CDR3 is 13 amino acids. CDR3 region: CASNPGAGTEAFF. For the CDR3, the DNA is TGTGCCAGTAACCCGGGAGCGGGCACTGAAGCTTTCTTT.

The rearrangement links TRBV7-8 to TRBJ2-5, with 10 bases fitting TRBD2. The germline V gene has CDR1 SGHVS and CDR2 FQNEAQ. This CDR3 contains 16 residues. The V segment lost 6 bases and the J segment 2 bases; nucleotides outside the gene matches: 9. The CDR3 bases are TGTGCCAGCAGTTTTCTAGCGGGAGAATTTCAAGAGACCCAGTACTTC. Protein: CASSFLAGEFQETQYF. Full variable domain (outside the CDR3, taken from reference TRBV7-8 and TRBJ2-5): GAGVSQSPRYKVAKRGQDVALRCDPISGHVSLFWYQQALGQGPEFLTYFQNEAQLDKSGLPSDRFFAERPEGSVSTLKIQRTQQEDSAVYLCASSFLAGEFQETQYFGPGTRLLVL.

This sequence joins TRBV27 and TRBJ2-7; the D gene is possibly TRBD2 (5 bases). The CDR3 consists of 13 residues. From germline, CDR1 is MNHEY and CDR2 SMNVEV (reference sequence). Trimming removed 1 base at V and 4 bases at J, with 8 bases between. In DNA, the CDR3 is TGTGCCAGCAGTTTATTGAGCGGATACGAGCAGTACGTC. Its translation: CASSLLSGYEQYV.

V is TRBV28 and J is TRBJ2-7; TRBD2 matches 8 bases. CDR1 is MDHEN and CDR2 is SYDVKM in the germline V gene. This CDR3 is 14 amino acids long. J gave up 4 bases and V 5 bases, and 7 bases lay outside the gene matches. The CDR3 nucleotides read TGTGCCAGCAGTCCCGGGACTAGTAAGTACGAGCAGTACTTC. This codes for CASSPGTSKYEQYF.

The V call is TRBV30, the J call TRBJ2-6; perhaps TRBD1 as D (6 bases). The germline V gene has CDR1 GTSNPN and CDR2 SVGIG (reference sequence). The ends were cut back, 1 base at V and 2 bases at J, with 6 bases in the middle. The CDR3 contains 14 residues. The CDR3 nucleotides are TGTGCCTGGAGTGCAGGGGCTGGGGCCAACGTCCTGACTTTC. It specifies CAWSAGAGANVLTF. Supplemented by reference TRBV30 and TRBJ2-6, the full variable domain reads SQTIHQWPATLVQPVGSPLSLECTVEGTSNPNLYWYRQAAGRGLQLLFYSVGIGQISSEVPQNLSASRPQDRQFILSSKKLLLSDSGFYLCAWSAGAGANVLTFGAGSRLTVL.

The rearrangement joins TRBV28 to TRBJ2-7; TRBD2 agrees at 7 bases. The CDR3 length is 16 residues. Germline V gene lookup returns CDR1 MDHEN and CDR2 SYDVKM. V shed 6 bases and J 3 bases; nucleotides not matched to a gene: 14. CDR3: CASRYNLAEDIYEQYF. CDR3 in DNA: TGTGCCAGCAGGTATAACCTAGCGGAGGACATCTACGAGCAGTACTTC.

The chain uses TRBV5-1 and TRBJ2-7; TRBD1 aligns across 7 bases. Germline CDR1 is SGHRS and CDR2 is YFSETQ. After removal of 0 bases from V and 2 bases from J, the junction contained 5 bases not matched to a gene. There are 15 residues in the CDR3. The CDR3 DNA reads as TGCGCCAGCAGCTTGGACGGGACAGACACCTACGAGCAGTACTTC. This codes for CASSLDGTDTYEQYF.

The chain uses TRBV6-5 and TRBJ2-5; 9 bases fit TRBD1. J gave up 3 bases and V 2 bases, and 7 bases lay outside the gene matches. There are 16 residues in the CDR3. Germline assignment: CDR1 MNHEY and CDR2 SVGAGI. CDR3 sequence: CASSYEMGQGEETQYF. CDR3 sequence (DNA): TGTGCCAGCAGTTACGAAATGGGACAGGGAGAAGAGACCCAGTACTTC.

This chain joins TRBV5-1 and TRBJ2-2; weak D call: TRBD1 (5 bases). The CDR3 has 15 residues. CDR1 and CDR2 from the germline V gene are SGHRS and YFSETQ. V was clipped by 0 bases and J by 1 base, with 7 bases between them. Here the CDR3 reads CASSLVQGNTGELFF. CDR3 nucleotides: TGCGCCAGCAGCTTGGTCCAGGGGAACACCGGGGAGCTGTTTTTT.

This chain joins TRBV28 and TRBJ1-5; D remains unclear. V lost 5 bases to trimming and J lost 11 bases, with 10 bases between them. Germline V CDR1 and CDR2: MDHEN, SYDVKM. The CDR3 loop spans 11 amino acids. CDR3: CASSPSGTQHF. The CDR3 DNA reads as TGTGCCAGCAGTCCTTCGGGGACCCAGCATTTT. The full variable domain, completed using reference TRBV28 and TRBJ1-5, is DVKVTQSSRYLVKRTGEKVFLECVQDMDHENMFWYRQDPGLGLRLIYFSYDVKMKEKGDIPEGYSVSREKKERFSLILESASTNQTSMYLCASSPSGTQHFGDGTRLSIL.

The CDR3 protein is CASSSPGAAYEQYF. The CDR3, as DNA: TGTGCCAGCAGTTCCCCAGGGGCGGCCTACGAGCAGTACTTC. The V call is TRBV28, the J call TRBJ2-7, with D perhaps matching TRBD1 (6 bases). The germline V and J ends were trimmed by 4 bases and 2 bases, with 12 bases remaining between them. Germline CDR1 and CDR2: MDHEN and SYDVKM. The length of the CDR3 is 14 residues.

V and J are TRBV2 and TRBJ1-1; D uncertain. Germline V CDR1 and CDR2: SNHLY, FYNNEI. The length of the CDR3 is 15 residues. The ends were cut back, 6 bases at V and 0 bases at J, with 14 bases in the middle. In DNA, the CDR3 is TGTGCCAGCAGGGCAGAAAACACCTTGAACACTGAAGCTTTCTTT. Encoded protein: CASRAENTLNTEAFF.

The V call is TRBV29-1, the J call TRBJ1-2, with D perhaps matching TRBD1 (6 bases). Germline CDR1 is SQVTM and CDR2 is ANQGSEA. V lost 7 bases and J lost 8, with 17 bases in between. The CDR3 extends over 12 amino acids. The CDR3 loop reads CSAQDFGGGYTF. DNA of the CDR3: TGCAGCGCCCAAGACTTTGGGGGCGGCTACACCTTC.

V is TRBV5-1 and J is TRBJ2-5; unclear D gene. Germline CDR1 SGHRS, CDR2 YFSETQ. The CDR3 consists of 15 residues. Trimming took 4 bases from V and 4 from J, leaving 17 bases between them. The CDR3 is CASSPGIGDGETQYF. In DNA, the CDR3 is TGCGCCAGCAGCCCCGGTATTGGAGACGGAGAGACCCAGTACTTC.

The gene calls are TRBV29-1 and TRBJ1-2; D is uncertain. The V and J ends lost 7 bases and 2 bases respectively, with 14 bases between them. This CDR3 is built from 13 residues. Germline CDR1 is SQVTM and CDR2 is ANQGSEA. In nucleotides, the CDR3 is TGCAGCGCCCCCTCCGGGGTGAACTATGGCTACACCTTC. As protein: CSAPSGVNYGYTF.

CDR3 DNA: TGCAGCGTGCCGGGACTAGATTCCGTAAACATTCAGTACTTC. It codes for CSVPGLDSVNIQYF. The chain combines TRBV29-1 with TRBJ2-4, with TRBD2 matching 8 bases. Germline V lookup: CDR1 SQVTM, CDR2 ANQGSEA. This CDR3 spans 14 amino acids. The V segment lost 6 bases and the J segment 6 bases; nucleotides outside the gene matches: 10.

The chain employs TRBV29-1 and TRBJ1-1, with 7 bases fitting TRBD1. The germline V gene has CDR1 SQVTM and CDR2 ANQGSEA. V shed 4 bases and J 1 base; nucleotides not matched to a gene: 3. This CDR3 is built from 13 residues. The CDR3 DNA reads as TGCAGCGTTGGGGGGACAGCGAACACTGAAGCTTTCTTT. Amino acid sequence: CSVGGTANTEAFF. Based on the CDR3 plus reference TRBV29-1 and TRBJ1-1, the full variable domain is SAVISQKPSRDICQRGTSLTIQCQVDSQVTMMFWYRQQPGQSLTLIATANQGSEATYESGFVIDKFPISRPNLTFSTLTVSNMSPEDSSIYLCSVGGTANTEAFFGQGTRLTVV.

The chain uses TRBV5-1 and TRBJ2-2, with TRBD1 identical over 7 bases. After removal of 2 bases from V and 3 bases from J, the junction contained 4 bases not matched to a gene. CDR1 and CDR2 from the germline V gene are SGHRS and YFSETQ. The CDR3 has 15 residues. The DNA of the CDR3 is TGCGCCAGCAGCTTAGGACAGGTAGACACCGGGGAGCTGTTTTTT. Protein sequence: CASSLGQVDTGELFF.

This chain links TRBV19 with TRBJ2-7, with TRBD1 identical over 9 bases. J was trimmed by 6 bases and V by 8 bases; bases with no gene match: 8. This CDR3 comprises 13 residues. In germline, CDR1 is LNHDA, CDR2 SQIVND (reference sequence). In DNA form, the CDR3 reads TGTGCCAGTTCCGGGACAGGGTCGCTCGAGCAGTACTTC. Its translation: CASSGTGSLEQYF. Looking up the rest from reference TRBV19 and TRBJ2-7 gives the full variable domain: DGGITQSPKYLFRKEGQNVTLSCEQNLNHDAMYWYRQDPGQGLRLIYYSQIVNDFQKGDIAEGYSVSREKKESFPLTVTSAQKNPTAFYLCASSGTGSLEQYFGPGTRLTVT.